The clone carrying this T cell receptor (beta chain) turned up a few times. What it recognizes is unknown. The data were taken from a study of identical twins. Study-wide results and limits: Findings depended on cross-sectional statistics rather than tracking the same donors. Invariant MAIT and iNKT cells may have partly biased zero-insertion analyses. Those out-of-frame alpha sequences shared by twins showed an excess of low generation probability.

Everyone who donated was a healthy Caucasian. CDR1 and CDR2 (germline): MNHEY, SMNVEV (reference sequence). This CDR3 spans 9 amino acids. Deletions cut 4 bases from V and 7 bases from J, with 0 bases between. TCRdb reanalysed the 5' RACE reads using MiXCR and keeps one entry per CDR3 protein. Of around 570,000 distinct CDR3 sequences in the sample, 9.6% were seen once. The sample also formed part of further work on yellow fever vaccine responses in identical twins.

This receptor was identified in a woman aged 18-29 years in good health. Sequencing input: PBMCs. V usage is TRBV27 and J usage is TRBJ2-3; D gene unclear. DNA for the CDR3: TGTGCCAGCAGTTATACGCAGTATTTT. Protein product: CASSYTQYF.